These T cell receptor beta chains were read from a single sample in a study of blood T cell repertoires in COVID-19. TCRdb's copy holds only in-frame clones and misses some; the assay was immunoSEQ multiplex PCR. This table has around 67,000 clones, about 73% appearing once. Sequenced: peripheral blood. These receptors originate from a woman in her seventies with acute or convalescent COVID-19. Both conserved end residues are part of each CDR3. D genes are given only for firm matches. Some rows have no size entry. The others give once, few or many, or a class for an expanded clone.

V: TRBV2; length: 15; size: .; J: TRBJ2-7; D: TRBD1; DNA: TGTGCCAGCAGTCAGGGGGATTGGGGCTCCTACGAGCAGTACTTC; CDR3: CASSQGDWGSYEQYF
V: TRBV30; length: 13; size: once; J: TRBJ1-1; D: .; DNA: TGTGCCTGGAGTCGGGGGGTTCTCGCTGAAGCTTTCTTT; CDR3: CAWSRGVLAEAFF
V: TRBV7-2; length: 16; size: .; J: TRBJ2-1; D: .; DNA: TGTGCCAGCAGCCTACGACTCACCGGGTCTTCTAAAGGGCAGTTCTTC; CDR3: CASSLRLTGSSKGQFF
V: TRBV19; length: 13; size: .; J: TRBJ2-7; D: .; DNA: TGTGCCAGTAGCCCAAAGCGCGGAAGGGAGCAGTACTTC; CDR3: CASSPKRGREQYF
V: TRBV7-9; length: 12; size: .; J: TRBJ1-2; D: .; DNA: TGTGCCAGCAGGGGACTGCGCTATGGCTACACCTTC; CDR3: CASRGLRYGYTF
V: TRBV30; length: 12; size: .; J: TRBJ2-3; D: .; DNA: TGTGCCTGCACAAACCCAACAGATACGCAGTATTTT; CDR3: CACTNPTDTQYF
V: TRBV2; length: 12; size: .; J: TRBJ2-3; D: .; DNA: TGTGCCATCGGAGAGAGCACAGATACGCAGTATTTT; CDR3: CAIGESTDTQYF
V: TRBV7-9; length: 15; size: once; J: TRBJ2-1; D: TRBD2; DNA: TGTGCCAGCAGACTAGCGGGAGGTAACTACAATGAGCAGTTCTTC; CDR3: CASRLAGGNYNEQFF
V: TRBV24-1; length: 14; size: .; J: TRBJ1-5; D: .; DNA: TGTGCCACCCAGGACAGCTCTTTTAATCAGCCCCAGCATTTT; CDR3: CATQDSSFNQPQHF
V: TRBV9; length: 14; size: .; J: TRBJ2-7; D: .; DNA: TGTGCCAGCAGCACAGACAGGTACCCCTACGAGCAGTACTTC; CDR3: CASSTDRYPYEQYF
V: TRBV19; length: 14; size: .; J: TRBJ2-7; D: .; DNA: TGTGCCAGTAGTCAGGGGAACGTTGCCTACGAGCAGTACTTC; CDR3: CASSQGNVAYEQYF
V: TRBV3-1/TRBV3-2; length: 14; size: few; J: TRBJ1-1; D: .; DNA: TGTGCCAGCACCGATAACCCAGGGAGGACTGAAGCTTTCTTT; CDR3: CASTDNPGRTEAFF
V: TRBV3-1/TRBV3-2; length: 18; size: .; J: TRBJ1-3; D: TRBD1; DNA: TGTGCCAGCAGCCGACTTGGGACAGGGGCACCGGGAGGAAACACCATATATTTT; CDR3: CASSRLGTGAPGGNTIYF
V: TRBV14; length: 14; size: .; J: TRBJ2-6; D: .; DNA: TGTGCCAGCAGCCACTACCCTGGGGCCAACGTCCTGACTTTC; CDR3: CASSHYPGANVLTF
V: TRBV28; length: 15; size: .; J: TRBJ1-5; D: .; DNA: TGTGCCAGCAGTCTCTCGGGGGGAAGCAATCAGCCCCAGCATTTT; CDR3: CASSLSGGSNQPQHF
V: TRBV5-1; length: 12; size: .; J: TRBJ2-7; D: .; DNA: TGCGCCAGCAGCCCGCAGGGAGGCGAGCAGTACTTC; CDR3: CASSPQGGEQYF
V: TRBV5-6; length: 14; size: .; J: TRBJ1-1; D: .; DNA: TGTGCCAGCAGCTTCGGACAGCAGAACACTGAAGCTTTCTTT; CDR3: CASSFGQQNTEAFF
V: TRBV19; length: 16; size: .; J: TRBJ1-5; D: TRBD1; DNA: TGTGCCAGTAGTATATTACAGGGGGCGAGCAATCAGCCCCAGCATTTT; CDR3: CASSILQGASNQPQHF
V: TRBV5-4; length: 15; size: few; J: TRBJ2-7; D: .; DNA: TGTGCCAGCAGCGCGGGACCGAAGCAAAGCTACGAGCAGTACTTC; CDR3: CASSAGPKQSYEQYF
V: TRBV7-7; length: 16; size: .; J: TRBJ1-1; D: TRBD1; DNA: TGTGCCAGCAGCTCGCTGACAGGGAAGTCTAACACTGAAGCTTTCTTT; CDR3: CASSSLTGKSNTEAFF
V: TRBV30; length: 12; size: few; J: TRBJ2-7; D: .; DNA: TGTGCCTGGAGTCCACAGGGCTACGAGCAGTACTTC; CDR3: CAWSPQGYEQYF
V: TRBV6-5; length: 15; size: .; J: TRBJ2-3; D: TRBD2; DNA: TGTGCCAGCAGTTACGCAGCGGGGGGACCAGATACGCAGTATTTT; CDR3: CASSYAAGGPDTQYF
V: TRBV4-2; length: 15; size: .; J: TRBJ1-2; D: TRBD1; DNA: TGTGCCAGCAGCCCCACCGGGACAGGGGTGACTGGCTACACCTTC; CDR3: CASSPTGTGVTGYTF
V: TRBV6-2/TRBV6-3; length: 14; size: .; J: TRBJ1-5; D: TRBD1; DNA: TGTGCCAGCAGTTACACAGGGGGCATTCAGCCCCAGCATTTT; CDR3: CASSYTGGIQPQHF
V: TRBV2; length: 13; size: .; J: TRBJ1-1; D: TRBD1; DNA: TGTGCCAGCGGGACAGGGTGGTGGACTGAAGCTTTCTTT; CDR3: CASGTGWWTEAFF
V: TRBV27; length: 13; size: .; J: TRBJ2-7; D: .; DNA: TGTGCCAGCAGGGGACACTTTAACTACGAGCAGTACTTC; CDR3: CASRGHFNYEQYF
V: TRBV30; length: 14; size: few; J: TRBJ2-7; D: TRBD1; DNA: TGTGCCTGGAGTAAAGGACAGGGTGTCCACGAGCAGTACTTC; CDR3: CAWSKGQGVHEQYF
V: TRBV5-8; length: 16; size: .; J: TRBJ1-1; D: TRBD1; DNA: TGTGCCAGCAACCCCCCCGGGACAGGGAGTAGGACTGAAGCTTTCTTT; CDR3: CASNPPGTGSRTEAFF
V: TRBV4-2; length: 14; size: .; J: TRBJ1-1; D: .; DNA: TGTGCCAGCAGCCAAGTAATGGGGAGGCCTGAAGCTTTCTTT; CDR3: CASSQVMGRPEAFF
V: TRBV2; length: 14; size: few; J: TRBJ2-3; D: .; DNA: TGTGCCAGCAGTGATAGCGGTAGAACAGATACGCAGTATTTT; CDR3: CASSDSGRTDTQYF
V: TRBV6-5; length: 13; size: .; J: TRBJ2-3; D: TRBD2; DNA: TGTGCCAGCAAGCGGGGGGCCCGGGATACGCAGTATTTT; CDR3: CASKRGARDTQYF
V: TRBV4-2; length: 17; size: few; J: TRBJ2-2; D: TRBD2; DNA: TGTGCCAGCAGCCAAGGACTAGCGGGGACTAGCACCGGGGAGCTGTTTTTT; CDR3: CASSQGLAGTSTGELFF
V: TRBV27; length: 14; size: .; J: TRBJ1-2; D: TRBD1; DNA: TGTGCCAGCAGTTTATCGACAGGGGGGTATGGCTACACCTTC; CDR3: CASSLSTGGYGYTF
V: TRBV19; length: 15; size: .; J: TRBJ2-5; D: TRBD1; DNA: TGTGCCAGTAGTACGCGGACAGGGGGCAAGGAGACCCAGTACTTC; CDR3: CASSTRTGGKETQYF
V: TRBV4-2; length: 17; size: .; J: TRBJ1-2; D: TRBD1; DNA: TGTGCCAGCAGCCAAGTGGAGGGACAGGGGGTTAACTATGGCTACACCTTC; CDR3: CASSQVEGQGVNYGYTF
V: TRBV27; length: 15; size: few; J: TRBJ2-2; D: TRBD1; DNA: TGTGCCAGCAGTTTCCGGACAGGCCAGGGCGGGGAGCTGTTTTTT; CDR3: CASSFRTGQGGELFF
V: TRBV19; length: 14; size: few; J: TRBJ1-1; D: TRBD1; DNA: TGTGCCAGCACACCGAAGGGGGCGAACACTGAAGCTTTCTTT; CDR3: CASTPKGANTEAFF
V: TRBV12-3/TRBV12-4; length: 13; size: few; J: TRBJ1-5; D: TRBD1; DNA: TGTGCCAGCAGCGACAGGGGTAATCAGCCCCAGCATTTT; CDR3: CASSDRGNQPQHF
V: TRBV12-3/TRBV12-4; length: 13; size: once; J: TRBJ2-3; D: .; DNA: TGTGCCAGTCAGAGGGTTTGGGTAGATACGCAGTATTTT; CDR3: CASQRVWVDTQYF
V: TRBV15; length: 13; size: .; J: TRBJ1-5; D: TRBD1; DNA: TGTGCCACCGAGTCGGGCAGGGGGGAGCCCCAGCATTTT; CDR3: CATESGRGEPQHF
V: TRBV4-1; length: 15; size: .; J: TRBJ2-7; D: TRBD1; DNA: TGCGCCAGCAGCCAAAGTCAGACAGGGAACTACGAGCAGTACTTC; CDR3: CASSQSQTGNYEQYF
V: TRBV20-1; length: 13; size: .; J: TRBJ1-1; D: TRBD1; DNA: TGCAGTGCTAGTCAGGGGGCATTGACAGAAGCTTTCTTT; CDR3: CSASQGALTEAFF
V: TRBV18; length: 14; size: few; J: TRBJ1-2; D: .; DNA: TGTGCCAGCTCACCATCCGGGATCGTCTATGGCTACACCTTC; CDR3: CASSPSGIVYGYTF
V: TRBV7-2; length: 15; size: .; J: TRBJ2-7; D: .; DNA: TGTGCCAGCAGCCCACTATTATTTACAGGGCTAGGGTGGTACTTC; CDR3: CASSPLLFTGLGWYF
V: TRBV4-3; length: 13; size: .; J: TRBJ2-3; D: .; DNA: TGCGCCAGCAGCCAAGATCGGGATGGCGCGCAGTATTTT; CDR3: CASSQDRDGAQYF
V: TRBV28; length: 13; size: .; J: TRBJ1-2; D: TRBD1; DNA: TGTGCCAGCAAAGAACAGGGGGCACCCGGCTACACCTTC; CDR3: CASKEQGAPGYTF
V: TRBV6-2/TRBV6-3; length: 16; size: .; J: TRBJ1-3; D: TRBD1; DNA: TGTGCCAGCAGTTGGGGACAGGAGAAATCTGGAAACACCATATATTTT; CDR3: CASSWGQEKSGNTIYF
V: TRBV4-2; length: 13; size: .; J: TRBJ2-7; D: .; DNA: TGTGCCAGCAGCCAGGCGGGACCCTACGAGCAGTACTTC; CDR3: CASSQAGPYEQYF